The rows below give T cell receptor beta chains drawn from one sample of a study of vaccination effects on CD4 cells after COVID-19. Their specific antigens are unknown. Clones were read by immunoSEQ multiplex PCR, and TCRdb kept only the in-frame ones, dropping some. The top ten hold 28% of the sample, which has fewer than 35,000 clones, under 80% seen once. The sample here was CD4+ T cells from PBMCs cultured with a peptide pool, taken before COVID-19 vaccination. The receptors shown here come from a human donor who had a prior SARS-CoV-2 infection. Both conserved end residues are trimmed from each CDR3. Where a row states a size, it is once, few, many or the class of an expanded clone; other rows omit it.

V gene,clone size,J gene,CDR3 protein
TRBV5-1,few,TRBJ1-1,ASSQASNTEAF
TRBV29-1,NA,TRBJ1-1,SGQVTEAF
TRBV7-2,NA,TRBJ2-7,ASSANSYEQY
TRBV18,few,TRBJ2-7,ASSPGLAGAGEQY
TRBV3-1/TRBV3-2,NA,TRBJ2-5,ASSQDPPGLAGLEETQY
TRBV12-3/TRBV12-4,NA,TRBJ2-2,ASSLVGSRELF
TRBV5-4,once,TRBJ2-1,ASSAVRPNEQF
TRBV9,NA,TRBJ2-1,ASSPASGTYNEQF
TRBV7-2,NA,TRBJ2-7,ASSAAYEQY
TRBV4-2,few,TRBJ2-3,ASSQRGGGTDTQY
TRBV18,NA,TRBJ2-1,ASSPLTQPANEQF
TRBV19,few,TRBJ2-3,ASSITESSTDTQY
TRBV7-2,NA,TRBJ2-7,ASSLRAGGSGAYEQY
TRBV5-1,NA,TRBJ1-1,ASSLQGTEYTEAF
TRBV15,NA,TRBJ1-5,ATSRDGRGWGDQPQH
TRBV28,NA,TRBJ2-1,ASSEIGSYNEQF
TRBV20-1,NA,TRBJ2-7,SASIAGGPDEQY
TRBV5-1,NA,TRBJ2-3,ASSLISGASRPFDTQY
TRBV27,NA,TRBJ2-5,ASSLERGTETQY
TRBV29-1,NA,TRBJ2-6,SAEYPSGANVLT
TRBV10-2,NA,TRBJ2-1,ASSEFKAGGQNEQF
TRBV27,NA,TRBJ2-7,ASSPAPAGAYEQY
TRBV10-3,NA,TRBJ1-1,AIKLTLIAEEAF
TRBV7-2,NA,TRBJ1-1,ASSLRVTAPGEAF
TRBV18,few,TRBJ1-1,ASSVGRTHTEAF
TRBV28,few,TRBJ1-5,ASSAQGVGPQH
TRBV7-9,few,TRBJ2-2,ASSSSKTSGNTGELF
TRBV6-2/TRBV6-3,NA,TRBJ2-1,ASSYSIGTPSSYNEQF
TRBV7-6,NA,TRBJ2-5,ASSAQPGQGSTQY